The subject of this entry is one TCR beta chain. What it binds is unknown. Sequence at one end of the junction differs from germline and may be a read error. Unique molecular identifiers were present in the TCR beta cDNA libraries. TCRdb independently ran MiXCR on the PCR reads; one entry per CDR3 protein. The sample carries around 700,000 distinct CDR3 sequences, 59% recorded once. The data belong to a study of post-analysis software for immune sequencing data. Overall study findings and caveats: Controls had lower frequencies than patients of 4 or 5 TRBV segments, which included TRBV5-6, TRBV5-1 and TRBV20-1.

Germline CDR1 MNHEY, CDR2 SVGAGI. This CDR3 has 14 amino acids. The chain uses TRBV6-5 and TRBJ2-5; 7 bases agree with TRBD2. TRBJ2-7 matches the DNA end more closely, so the J call is doubtful. Material for sequencing was blood. This sequence originates from a girl aged 2 to 10 with multiple sclerosis. This chain's CDR3 is CAGSYAGDNYEQYF. The CDR3 bases are TGTGCCGGCAGTTACGCGGGAGATAACTACGAGCAGTACTTC.